These 32 T cell receptor beta chains were sequenced from one sample in a study of T-cell memory formation after mild COVID-19. TCRdb fed the 5' RACE reads into MiXCR, producing one record per CDR3 protein. Of some 450,000 distinct CDR3 sequences in the sample, roughly 18% were seen once. Sequenced: PBMCs or a T cell subset sorted from them (not recorded which). The source of these receptors is a man aged 18 to 30 who had mild COVID-19 (a few samples of this study predate the infection). Cell type and time point are not known.

This clonotype came up a few times. V and J are TRBV7-2 and TRBJ2-7; D remains ambiguous. The CDR3 consists of 13 residues. V lost 5 bases and J lost 0, with 8 bases in between. Germline V lookup: CDR1 SGHTA, CDR2 FQGNSA. For the CDR3, the DNA is TGTGCCAGCAGCCTCAGGACCTCCTACGAGCAGTACGTC. Amino acid sequence: CASSLRTSYEQYV.

The chain uses TRBV11-1 and TRBJ1-6, with a weak D call TRBD1 (5 bases). Germline CDR1 reads SGHAT; CDR2 reads FQDESV (reference sequence). The CDR3 consists of 15 residues. The germline V and J ends were trimmed by 5 bases and 0 bases, with 8 bases remaining between them. The chain's CDR3 is CASSRDYSYNSPLHF. DNA of the CDR3: TGTGCCAGCAGCCGGGACTACTCCTATAATTCACCCCTCCACTTT.

In this sample, this clonotype turned up many times. The chain couples TRBV7-6 to TRBJ2-3; TRBD2 matches at 7 bases. Germline V gene sequence: CDR1 SGHVS, CDR2 FNYEAQ. The CDR3 length is 15 residues. The J segment lost 5 bases and the V segment lost 4 bases, leaving 9 bases of the junction unmatched. CDR3 sequence: CASSSPLGGVDTQYF. The CDR3 DNA reads as TGTGCCAGCAGCTCCCCTTTGGGGGGGGTAGATACGCAGTATTTT.

The rearrangement links TRBV9 to TRBJ2-2, with D perhaps TRBD2 (6 bases). V lost 0 bases to trimming and J lost 5 bases, with 11 bases between them. The CDR3 length is 15 residues. The V gene's germline CDR1 is SGDLS and CDR2 YYNGEE. As DNA, the CDR3 is TGTGCCAGCAGCGTAGGCGGGGTGCTGACCGGGGAGCTGTTTTTT. It yields the protein CASSVGGVLTGELFF.

The rearrangement joins TRBV5-5 to TRBJ2-7; no clear D gene. Germline V CDR1 and CDR2: SGHKS, YYEKEE (reference sequence). CDR3 length: 13 amino acids. Trimming left V 4 bases short and J 7 bases short, with 15 bases between. The CDR3 here is CASSLRAIGEQYV. The CDR3 DNA is TGTGCCAGCAGCCTCCGCGCAATAGGGGAGCAGTACGTC.

Comments on this clonotype: Here the CDR3 omits its conserved ending phenylalanine or tryptophan, so a read error is the likely source. The chain carries TRBV20-1 and TRBJ2-1, with D possibly called TRBD1 or TRBD2 (6 bases each). The V gene lost 5 bases and the J gene lost 7 bases, with 24 bases spanning the gap. The CDR3 extends over 16 amino acids. Germline V CDR1 and CDR2: DFQATT, SNEGSKA (reference sequence). DNA of the CDR3: TGCAGTGCTTCCAAATCGGGGGCAGGTGGAGAAAATGAGCAGTTCTTA. Its translation: CSASKSGAGGENEQFL.

Written as DNA, the CDR3 is TGCGCCAGCAGCGAGCAACCGGCAGGGGGCTACAATGAGCAGTTCTTC. Its translation is CASSEQPAGGYNEQFF. V gene TRBV4-1 combines with J gene TRBJ2-1, with TRBD1 matching over 7 bases. Per germline, CDR1 MGHRA and CDR2 YSYEKL. CDR3 length: 16 amino acids. The ends lost 5 bases at V and 3 bases at J; junction bases unmatched: 10.

This clonotype has just a few counts. The V and J genes are TRBV6-4 and TRBJ2-7; no clear D. This CDR3 has 12 residues. Germline loops: CDR1 MRHNA, CDR2 SNTAGT. V gave up 5 bases and J gave up 1 base, with 6 bases separating them. This chain's CDR3 is CASSPPSYEQYV. The CDR3 DNA follows: TGTGCCAGCAGTCCCCCATCCTACGAGCAGTACGTC.

This clonotype was seen a few times. V gene TRBV4-1 combines with J gene TRBJ2-2; no clear D. CDR1 is MGHRA, CDR2 YSYEKL, per germline. The CDR3 length is 12 residues. Trimming took 3 bases from V and 6 from J, leaving 5 bases between them. The CDR3 DNA reads TGCGCCAGCAGCCATGTACCCGGGGAGCTGTTTTTT. Its translation is CASSHVPGELFF.

This clonotype was detected only a few times. A read error may account for a junction end that differs from germline. The V gene is TRBV7-7, the J gene TRBJ1-1; the D is unclear. The CDR3 is 13 residues long. Germline V gene data show CDR1 as SSHAT and CDR2 as FNYEAQ (reference sequence). The CDR3 protein is CASSQSEDTEAFF. DNA of the CDR3: TGTGCTAGCAGCCAAAGTGAGGACACTGAAGCTTTCTTT.

The chain carries TRBV6-5 and TRBJ1-2; 12 positions agree with TRBD1. This CDR3 comprises 13 residues. The V and J ends lost 8 bases and 4 bases, in that order; junction bases with no gene match: 2. Germline-derived CDR1 and CDR2 are MNHEY and SVGAGI. DNA of the CDR3: TGTGCCAGCGGGACAGGGGGCTTCTATGGCTACACCTTC. It codes for CASGTGGFYGYTF.

This clonotype has more than one count but fewer than ten. V usage is TRBV7-2 and J usage is TRBJ2-2; weak D call: TRBD1 (7 bases). This CDR3 has 14 residues. V was cut by 5 bases and J by 7 bases, with 14 bases left in between. Germline V CDR1 and CDR2: SGHTA, FQGNSA. CDR3 DNA sequence: TGTGCCAGCAGCGTACAGGGGCGGGACGGGGAGCTGTTTTTT. Its protein is CASSVQGRDGELFF.

This clonotype was detected only a few times. The chain carries TRBV14 and TRBJ2-1; D not resolved. V lost 4 bases, J lost 2 bases, and 9 bases lay in between. This CDR3 is 14 amino acids long. Germline CDR1 and CDR2: SGHDN and FVKESK. Written as DNA, the CDR3 is TGTGCCAGCAGCCCCTCCATGGCCTACAATGAGCAGTTCTTC. Translated, it gives CASSPSMAYNEQFF. Supplemented by reference TRBV14 and TRBJ2-1, the full variable domain reads EAGVTQFPSHSVIEKGQTVTLRCDPISGHDNLYWYRRVMGKEIKFLLHFVKESKQDESGMPNNRFLAERTGGTYSTLKVQPAELEDSGVYFCASSPSMAYNEQFFGPGTRLTVL.

V and J are TRBV7-9 and TRBJ1-4, with TRBD1 identical over 9 bases. J was trimmed by 5 bases and V by 11 bases; bases with no gene match: 12. The CDR3 covers 15 residues. Germline lookup yields CDR1 SEHNR and CDR2 FQNEAQ (reference sequence). The CDR3 loop is CAAYRGRGVNEKLFF. CDR3 DNA sequence: TGTGCCGCTTACAGGGGGCGCGGGGTGAATGAAAAACTGTTTTTT.

This clonotype showed up just a few times. The rearrangement links TRBV7-9 to TRBJ2-2; D may be TRBD1 or TRBD2 (5 bases each). This CDR3 has 15 residues. Germline CDR1 SEHNR, CDR2 FQNEAQ (reference sequence). The V gene lost 3 bases and the J gene lost 0 bases, with 8 bases spanning the gap. DNA of the CDR3: TGTGCCAGCAGCTTTTGGGGGTCGAACACCGGGGAGCTGTTTTTT. This translates into CASSFWGSNTGELFF.

This clonotype was seen many times. The chain is built from TRBV10-3 and TRBJ2-1; a weak D match, TRBD2 (7 bases). Per germline, CDR1 ENHRY and CDR2 SYGVKD. Deletions cut 8 bases from V and 7 bases from J, with 15 bases between. CDR3 length: 13 amino acids. For the CDR3, the DNA is TGTGCCATCCGAGAGGGGGGGGAGAATGAGCAGTTCTTC. Translation: CAIREGGENEQFF.

This clonotype was observed a handful of times. The rearrangement uses TRBV5-1 and TRBJ1-2, with TRBD1 identical over 7 bases. The CDR3 runs 16 residues. J gave up 8 bases and V 1 base, and 14 bases lay outside the gene matches. Germline V gene lookup returns CDR1 SGHRS and CDR2 YFSETQ. This chain's CDR3 is CASSLRTGPTGGGYTF. DNA of the CDR3: TGCGCCAGCAGCTTGAGGACAGGCCCCACCGGGGGGGGCTACACCTTC.

The rearrangement joins TRBV9 to TRBJ2-1, with 11 bases lining up with TRBD2. Trimming removed 0 bases from V and 4 bases from J; junction bases left unmatched: 6. Germline-derived CDR1 and CDR2 are SGDLS and YYNGEE. This CDR3 is 17 amino acids long. The CDR3 sequence: CASSVAQGTSGYNEQFF. CDR3 coding DNA: TGTGCCAGCAGCGTAGCCCAAGGGACTAGCGGTTACAATGAGCAGTTCTTC. The whole variable domain, remainder taken from reference TRBV9 and TRBJ2-1, is DSGVTQTPKHLITATGQRVTLRCSPRSGDLSVYWYQQSLDQGLQFLIQYYNGEERAKGNILERFSAQQFPDLHSELNLSSLELGDSALYFCASSVAQGTSGYNEQFFGPGTRLTVL.

This clonotype has a handful of counts. The chain couples TRBV28 to TRBJ2-1; 8 bases are shared with TRBD1. CDR3 length equals 15 residues. The germline V gene encodes CDR1 MDHEN and CDR2 SYDVKM. With 5 bases clipped from V and 9 bases from J, the junction kept 12 bases outside the gene matches. CDR3 coding DNA: TGTGCCAGCAGTCCCCAAGGACAGGGACTTGGTGAGCAGTTCTTC. Amino acid sequence: CASSPQGQGLGEQFF.

The gene calls are TRBV27 and TRBJ2-1; TRBD2 agrees at 12 bases. J was trimmed by 4 bases and V by 5 bases; bases with no gene match: 9. Germline loops: CDR1 MNHEY, CDR2 SMNVEV (reference sequence). The length of the CDR3 is 17 residues. Written as DNA, the CDR3 is TGTGCCAGCAGTATCTTTTGGACTAGCGGGGCGTACAATGAGCAGTTCTTC. It yields the protein CASSIFWTSGAYNEQFF.

The chain is built from TRBV5-1 and TRBJ2-7; TRBD1 matches 9 bases. V lost 2 bases, J lost 3 bases, and 12 bases stayed unmatched. CDR1 is SGHRS and CDR2 is YFSETQ in the germline V gene. The CDR3 is 17 amino acids. The CDR3 sequence: CASSFPRTGDPFYEQYF. As DNA, the CDR3 is TGCGCCAGCAGCTTTCCTCGGACAGGGGACCCTTTCTACGAGCAGTACTTC.

This clonotype came up a few times. This chain links TRBV12-3 or TRBV12-4 with TRBJ2-7; 14 bases map to TRBD2. Losses at the gene ends were 5 bases for V and 4 bases for J; bases not matched to a gene: 4. The CDR3 is 15 residues long. The CDR3 loop is CASSTRTSGRYEQYF. The CDR3 DNA follows: TGTGCCAGCAGTACCCGGACTAGCGGGAGGTACGAGCAGTACTTC.

This clonotype has a handful of counts. The chain has TRBV12-3 or TRBV12-4 and TRBJ2-7; TRBD2 matches at 8 bases. With V trimmed by 7 bases and J by 6 bases, 11 bases remained unmatched. This CDR3 is built from 14 residues. CDR3 protein: CASTTLAVDGEQYF. The CDR3 DNA sequence: TGTGCCAGCACCACACTAGCGGTGGATGGCGAGCAGTACTTC.

This clonotype was detected only a few times. The chain is built from TRBV7-2 and TRBJ2-1, with 8 nucleotides matching TRBD1. The V gene's germline CDR1 is SGHTA and CDR2 FQGNSA. This CDR3 spans 16 amino acids. V shed 2 bases and J 6 bases; nucleotides not matched to a gene: 9. CDR3 nucleotide sequence: TGTGCCAGCAGCTTATGGGGACAGGCGTCCGTCAATGAGCAGTTCTTC. Its protein product is CASSLWGQASVNEQFF.

This clonotype was found many times. V usage is TRBV2 and J usage is TRBJ1-1, with TRBD1 as a possible D gene (6 bases). The CDR3 consists of 12 residues. Deletions cut 6 bases from V and 3 bases from J, with 8 bases between. Germline V lookup: CDR1 SNHLY, CDR2 FYNNEI. CDR3 in amino acids: CASSRGDTEAFF. CDR3 DNA sequence: TGTGCCAGCAGCAGGGGAGACACTGAAGCTTTCTTT.

The chain combines TRBV15 with TRBJ1-2; D perhaps matches TRBD1 (5 bases). CDR1 is LNHNV and CDR2 is YYDKDF in the germline V gene (reference sequence). The CDR3 has 15 amino acids. Trimming pared 0 bases from V and 7 bases from J, leaving 15 bases between. The CDR3 region has the DNA TGTGCCACCAGCAGAGATCGGGAGGGGTACCGTGGCTACACCTTC. Its protein is CATSRDREGYRGYTF.

This clonotype has only a few counts. This chain connects TRBV7-2 to TRBJ2-7; D could derive from TRBD1 or TRBD2 (5 bases each). Germline lookup yields CDR1 SGHTA and CDR2 FQGNSA. The CDR3 is made up of 13 amino acids. Trimming shortened V by 3 bases and J by 5 bases, and 11 bases separated the two germline ends. The CDR3 sequence: CASSFGGRNEQYF. CDR3 in DNA: TGTGCCAGCAGCTTTGGGGGTAGGAACGAGCAGTACTTC.

This clonotype occurred a few times. The chain is built from TRBV28 and TRBJ1-2, with D possibly being TRBD1 (5 bases). Deletions cut 4 bases from V and 6 bases from J, with 15 bases between. The CDR3 spans 14 residues. Germline V gives CDR1 MDHEN, CDR2 SYDVKM. The CDR3 region has the DNA TGTGCCAGCAGTTCCCCCGGCAGGGCCCATGGCTACACCTTC. Translated, it gives CASSSPGRAHGYTF.

The chain couples TRBV29-1 to TRBJ2-2; 8 bases align to TRBD1. The CDR3 runs to 15 residues. V lost 7 bases, J lost 3 bases, and 10 bases stayed unmatched. Germline-derived CDR1 and CDR2 are SQVTM and ANQGSEA. In nucleotides, the CDR3 is TGCAGCGCACTACCGGGACAGGAGGACACCGGGGAGCTGTTTTTT. Protein: CSALPGQEDTGELFF.

V usage is TRBV7-8 and J usage is TRBJ1-4; no firm D call. The V and J ends lost 5 bases and 7 bases respectively, with 8 bases between them. The CDR3 contains 12 residues. The V gene's germline CDR1 is SGHVS and CDR2 FQNEAQ. Here the CDR3 reads CASSPVREKLFF. As DNA, the CDR3 is TGTGCCAGCAGCCCAGTCCGTGAAAAACTGTTTTTT.

V usage is TRBV2 and J usage is TRBJ2-3; tentatively, D is TRBD2 (6 bases). The V end lost 1 base, the J end lost 0 bases, and 8 bases lay between the germline ends. This CDR3 has 15 amino acids. CDR1 and CDR2 from the germline V gene are SNHLY and FYNNEI. The CDR3 region has the DNA TGTGCCAGCAGTGAAGGTGGGGGGAGCACAGATACGCAGTATTTT. It is translated as CASSEGGGSTDTQYF. Full variable domain (rest looked up from reference TRBV2 and TRBJ2-3): EPEVTQTPSHQVTQMGQEVILRCVPISNHLYFYWYRQILGQKVEFLVSFYNNEISEKSEIFDDQFSVERPDGSNFTLKIRSTKLEDSAMYFCASSEGGGSTDTQYFGPGTRLTVL.

Ten or more counts support this clonotype. The chain combines TRBV5-1 with TRBJ2-7; weak D call: TRBD1 (5 bases). The CDR3 has 15 residues. V was trimmed by 0 bases and J by 5 bases, leaving 15 bases between them. In germline, CDR1 is SGHRS, CDR2 YFSETQ. CDR3 coding DNA: TGCGCCAGCAGCTTGGTTCACTGGGGCCCCGACGAGCAGTACTTC. Encoded protein: CASSLVHWGPDEQYF.